These 23 T cell receptor beta chains were sequenced from one sample in a study of T-cell memory formation after mild COVID-19. TCRdb independently ran MiXCR on the 5' RACE reads; one entry per CDR3 protein. The sample records 500,000 to 550,000 distinct CDR3 sequences, around 21% being singletons. Sequences were obtained from PBMCs or a T cell subset sorted from them (not recorded which). The receptors shown here come from an adult woman who had mild COVID-19 (a few samples of this study predate the infection). Cell type and time point are not known.

A few counts support this clonotype. This chain uses TRBV4-2 with TRBJ2-7; D is undetermined. The CDR3 runs to 14 residues. Trimming removed 1 base at V and 4 bases at J, with 11 bases between. Germline V lookup: CDR1 LGHNA, CDR2 YNFKEQ. The CDR3 nucleotides are TGTGCCAGCAGCCAAGGCCCGGGTGAATACGAGCAGTACTTC. It translates to CASSQGPGEYEQYF.

The J gene is TRBJ1-2, the V gene TRBV19; D might be TRBD1 (5 bases). CDR3 size: 15 residues. Germline V lookup: CDR1 LNHDA, CDR2 SQIVND (reference sequence). Between the trimmed V and J ends, which lost 0 bases and 8 bases, there was a span of 16 bases. The CDR3 spells CASSIDRTLAGGYTF. The CDR3 DNA is TGTGCCAGTAGTATAGATCGGACACTCGCCGGAGGCTACACCTTC.

There are many counts of this clonotype. The rearrangement joins TRBV10-3 to TRBJ2-1; no reliable D call. V lost 4 bases, J lost 3 bases, and 7 bases lay in between. CDR3 size: 13 residues. Per the germline V gene, CDR1 is ENHRY and CDR2 is SYGVKD. CDR3 sequence: CAISADGYNEQFF. CDR3 nucleotides: TGTGCCATCAGTGCGGACGGCTACAATGAGCAGTTCTTC.

A few counts support this clonotype. This chain connects TRBV3-1 to TRBJ2-7; 7 bases are a match to TRBD2. Germline lookup yields CDR1 LGHDT and CDR2 YNNKEL (reference sequence). V was clipped by 4 bases and J by 2 bases; unmatched bases: 5. The CDR3 covers 14 residues. In DNA, the CDR3 is TGTGCCAGCAGCCGCGAGCTAGCGGCCTACGAGCAGTACTTC. Its protein product is CASSRELAAYEQYF.

This clonotype was seen more than once but under ten times. This rearrangement joins TRBV2 to TRBJ2-2; D ambiguous. This CDR3 spans 16 amino acids. V was clipped by 1 base and J by 0 bases, with 9 bases between them. Germline CDR1 SNHLY, CDR2 FYNNEI. The DNA of the CDR3 is TGTGCCAGCAGTGAAGGGGTCTCCACGAACACCGGGGAGCTGTTTTTT. This codes for CASSEGVSTNTGELFF. Drawing the rest from reference TRBV2 and TRBJ2-2, the complete variable domain is EPEVTQTPSHQVTQMGQEVILRCVPISNHLYFYWYRQILGQKVEFLVSFYNNEISEKSEIFDDQFSVERPDGSNFTLKIRSTKLEDSAMYFCASSEGVSTNTGELFFGEGSRLTVL.

The genes are TRBV10-3 and TRBJ2-5; D not resolved. From germline, CDR1 is ENHRY and CDR2 SYGVKD. V was trimmed by 0 bases and J by 5 bases, leaving 7 bases between them. The CDR3 is made up of 13 amino acids. The CDR3 region is CAISESIWETQYF. CDR3 DNA sequence: TGTGCCATCAGTGAGTCGATTTGGGAGACCCAGTACTTC.

This clonotype was found a few times. V is TRBV9 and J is TRBJ2-3; TRBD1 aligns across 8 bases. The CDR3 has 17 amino acids. Germline CDR1 and CDR2: SGDLS and YYNGEE. Trimming at V came to 1 base and at J to 2 bases, leaving 9 bases not matched to a gene. Here the CDR3 reads CASSVPLTGAHTDTQYF. The CDR3 DNA reads TGTGCCAGCAGCGTACCATTGACAGGGGCCCACACAGATACGCAGTATTTT.

This clonotype has more than one count but fewer than ten. This rearrangement joins TRBV6-4 to TRBJ2-1; 7 bases are shared with TRBD2. After removal of 8 bases from V and 4 bases from J, the junction contained 11 bases not matched to a gene. CDR3 length: 15 residues. The germline V gene encodes CDR1 MRHNA and CDR2 SNTAGT. CDR3 in DNA: TGTGCCAGCGGGCGGGCCAGCGGGGAATACAATGAGCAGTTCTTC. This codes for CASGRASGEYNEQFF.

This clonotype showed up many times. V gene TRBV7-2 combines with J gene TRBJ2-3; 10 nucleotides match TRBD2. V was pared by 6 bases and J by 2 bases, with 5 bases of the junction left unmatched. CDR3 length equals 15 residues. Germline V gives CDR1 SGHTA, CDR2 FQGNSA. CDR3 nucleotides: TGTGCCAGCAGAAGCGGGACTAGCGTCACAGATACGCAGTATTTT. Translating gives CASRSGTSVTDTQYF.

This clonotype was found a few times. The rearrangement links TRBV12-3 or TRBV12-4 to TRBJ2-3, with 11 bases identical to TRBD2. Trimming took 6 bases from V and 2 from J; bases not matched to a gene: 10. The CDR3 consists of 17 residues. CDR3: CASSLILTSGTTDTQYF. CDR3 sequence (DNA): TGTGCCAGCAGCCTGATTCTGACTAGCGGGACCACAGATACGCAGTATTTT.

The chain combines TRBV18 with TRBJ2-3, with 8 nucleotides matching TRBD1. This CDR3 comprises 18 residues. The V gene's germline CDR1 is KGHSH and CDR2 LQKENI. Trimming at V came to 0 bases and at J to 3 bases, leaving 11 bases not matched to a gene. The CDR3 nucleotides are TGTGCCAGCTCACCACCGAGTCAGGGGGCCAGGAGAACAGATACGCAGTATTTT. The encoded protein is CASSPPSQGARRTDTQYF.

The chain links TRBV2 to TRBJ2-2, with TRBD1 matching over 8 bases. Germline values: CDR1 SNHLY, CDR2 FYNNEI. The V and J ends lost 6 bases and 8 bases, in that order; junction bases with no gene match: 8. This CDR3 comprises 14 residues. This CDR3 reads CASRQGANSGELFF. DNA for the CDR3: TGTGCCAGCAGGCAGGGGGCGAATTCGGGGGAGCTGTTTTTT.

The chain joins TRBV7-2 to TRBJ2-1, with D perhaps matching TRBD1 (5 bases). Germline CDR1 SGHTA, CDR2 FQGNSA. The CDR3 consists of 14 residues. The germline V and J ends were trimmed by 0 bases and 4 bases, with 7 bases remaining between them. DNA of the CDR3: TGTGCCAGCAGCTTAGCACCAGGGTACAATGAGCAGTTCTTC. It yields the protein CASSLAPGYNEQFF.

This rearrangement joins TRBV25-1 to TRBJ2-7; D possibly matches TRBD1 or TRBD2 (5 bases each). The CDR3 runs 12 residues. The germline V and J ends were trimmed by 6 bases and 7 bases, with 13 bases remaining between them. Germline-derived CDR1 and CDR2 are MGHDK and SYGVNS. CDR3: CASSGTPQEQYF. In DNA, the CDR3 is TGTGCCAGCAGCGGGACCCCTCAAGAGCAGTACTTC.

This clonotype has more than one count but fewer than ten. The chain links TRBV24-1 to TRBJ2-2; D is uncertain. The germline V and J ends were trimmed by 2 bases and 0 bases, with 9 bases remaining between them. CDR3 length: 16 amino acids. Germline values: CDR1 KGHDR, CDR2 SFDVKD. In DNA form, the CDR3 reads TGTGCCACCAGTGATTATCAGCCTTCGAACACCGGGGAGCTGTTTTTT. This encodes CATSDYQPSNTGELFF.

This clonotype was observed a handful of times. CDR3: CASSQGLRSYEQYF. In DNA form, the CDR3 reads TGTGCCAGCAGCCAGGGACTGAGGTCCTACGAGCAGTACTTC. This chain joins TRBV6-6 and TRBJ2-7; possible D gene TRBD2, 6 bases. CDR3 size: 14 residues. Germline V gives CDR1 MNHNY, CDR2 SVGAGI (reference sequence). V lost 6 bases to trimming and J lost 1 base, with 13 bases between them.

This clonotype was counted between two and nine times. This chain links TRBV24-1 with TRBJ2-1; perhaps D is TRBD1 or TRBD2 (5 bases each). The CDR3 covers 13 residues. Germline CDR1 KGHDR, CDR2 SFDVKD. V lost 5 bases and J lost 6, with 10 bases in between. CDR3 nucleotides: TGTGCCACCAGTGGGTCAGGGAGCAATGAGCAGTTCTTC. This translates into CATSGSGSNEQFF.

This chain links TRBV12-3 or TRBV12-4 with TRBJ2-1, with D maybe TRBD2 (6 bases). Trimming pared 4 bases from V and 5 bases from J, leaving 18 bases between. The CDR3 runs to 16 residues. Here the CDR3 DNA reads TGTGCCAGCAGTTCAGGGATGGTAGCGGTTCACAATGAGCAGTTCTTC. Its translation: CASSSGMVAVHNEQFF.

The DNA of the CDR3 is TGCGCCAGCAGCCAAGATTTTAGCGCCACCACAGATACGCAGTATTTT. The encoded protein is CASSQDFSATTDTQYF. This chain joins TRBV4-1 and TRBJ2-3; TRBD2 might be the D (5 bases). The CDR3 runs 16 residues. Looked up from germline, CDR1 is MGHRA and CDR2 is YSYEKL. V lost 0 bases and J 2 bases, leaving 12 bases between the germline ends.

This chain connects TRBV7-9 to TRBJ2-1, with 9 bases lining up with TRBD2. This CDR3 is built from 19 residues. CDR1 SEHNR and CDR2 FQNEAQ come from the germline V gene (reference sequence). The junction had 9 bases not matched to a gene; V was cut back by 0 bases and J by 0 bases. The CDR3 nucleotides read TGTGCCAGCAGCTTAGCCGGACTAGCGTCAAGGAGCTCCTACAATGAGCAGTTCTTC. Protein product: CASSLAGLASRSSYNEQFF. Filled out from reference TRBV7-9 and TRBJ2-1, the complete variable domain reads DTGVSQNPRHKITKRGQNVTFRCDPISEHNRLYWYRQTLGQGPEFLTYFQNEAQLEKSRLLSDRFSAERPKGSFSTLEIQRTEQGDSAMYLCASSLAGLASRSSYNEQFFGPGTRLTVL.

The chain recombines TRBV7-8 with TRBJ1-6; D is undetermined. Germline values: CDR1 SGHVS, CDR2 FQNEAQ. V shed 5 bases and J shed 6 bases, with 11 bases lying between them. There are 14 residues in the CDR3. CDR3 sequence reads: CASSEFNTNSPLHF. CDR3 coding DNA: TGTGCCAGCAGCGAATTTAATACTAATTCACCCCTCCACTTT. Full variable domain (rest looked up from reference TRBV7-8 and TRBJ1-6): GAGVSQSPRYKVAKRGQDVALRCDPISGHVSLFWYQQALGQGPEFLTYFQNEAQLDKSGLPSDRFFAERPEGSVSTLKIQRTQQEDSAVYLCASSEFNTNSPLHFGNGTRLTVT.

This clonotype was picked up a small number of times. The chain couples TRBV3-1 to TRBJ1-5; a weak D match, TRBD1 (6 bases). Trimming pared 1 base from V and 4 bases from J, leaving 8 bases between. Germline CDR1 and CDR2: LGHDT and YNNKEL (reference sequence). The CDR3 has 14 amino acids. This CDR3 is CASSQGTVNQPQHF. The CDR3 DNA follows: TGTGCCAGCAGCCAAGGGACAGTTAATCAGCCCCAGCATTTT.

The rearrangement links TRBV18 to TRBJ2-7; D is ambiguous. V was shortened by 2 bases and J by 2 bases, with 7 bases between the two germline ends. The germline CDR1 and CDR2 sequences are KGHSH and LQKENI. This CDR3 spans 13 amino acids. CDR3 amino acids: CASSPVTTYEQYF. The CDR3 DNA reads TGTGCCAGCTCACCAGTGACCACCTACGAGCAGTACTTC.